Sequencing of this T cell receptor beta chain was carried out in a study of shared clonotypes between healthy human individuals. The study, taken as a whole, reports: Only blood samples were collected, and tissue repertoires likely differ. Non-shared clonotypes had lower generation probabilities than clonotypes shared by all four sorted-subset donors.

Data came from immunoSEQ multiplex PCR; TCRdb stores just in-frame clones and leaves some out. The table has 1.6 million or so clones, approximately 96% seen once; the top ten hold 1.2%. In the case of this clone: The antigen remains undetermined.

V lost 5 bases and J lost 5; bases outside the gene matches: 4. This CDR3 has 14 residues. Germline V gene data show CDR1 as ENHRY and CDR2 as SYGVKD. Sequenced input: naive CD4+ T cells sorted from blood. Noted subset: CD45RA+ positively selected. The source of this sequence is a man under 40 in good health. This rearrangement joins TRBV10-3 to TRBJ2-5; 11 bases line up with TRBD2. The CDR3 DNA sequence: TGTGCCATCAGTACTAGCGGGAGCCGGGAGACCCAGTACTTC. Amino acids: CAISTSGSRETQYF.